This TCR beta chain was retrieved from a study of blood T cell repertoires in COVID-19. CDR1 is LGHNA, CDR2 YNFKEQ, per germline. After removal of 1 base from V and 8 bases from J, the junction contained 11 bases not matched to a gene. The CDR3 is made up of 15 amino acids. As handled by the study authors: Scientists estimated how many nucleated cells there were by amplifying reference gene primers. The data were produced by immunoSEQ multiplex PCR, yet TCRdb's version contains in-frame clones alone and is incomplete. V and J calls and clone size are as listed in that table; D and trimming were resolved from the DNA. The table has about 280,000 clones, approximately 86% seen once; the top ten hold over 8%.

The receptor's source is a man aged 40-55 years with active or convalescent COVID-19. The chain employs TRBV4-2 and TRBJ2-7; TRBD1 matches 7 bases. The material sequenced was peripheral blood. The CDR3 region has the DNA TGTGCCAGCAGCCAAGCCGGGACAGCTCCCGGGAAGCAGTACTTC. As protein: CASSQAGTAPGKQYF.